This T cell receptor beta chain was recorded in a study of cytomegalovirus exposure and HLA in healthy donors. Broader study findings: In a later analysis, a genetic analysis reported fewer productive-TCR N-insertions in an Asian-associated ancestry cluster than the cohort average. Roughly even sequencing depth across donors was the assumption behind the presence/absence analyses. A later analysis linked a missense variant in DCLRE1C to the trimming of TCR beta V and J genes.

There are 17 residues in the CDR3. Germline-derived CDR1 and CDR2 are SGHTS and YDEGEE. J lost 1 base, V lost 5 bases, and 10 bases had no gene match. Regarding this clone: Antigen unknown.

The PCR employed 60 Vbeta primers together with 13 Jbeta primers. The assay was immunoSEQ multiplex PCR, and TCRdb's table has in-frame clones only and misses some. The sample consists of 150,000 to 200,000 clones, about four fifths of them appearing once. This TCR was recovered from a man aged 50-60 years in good health and CMV-seropositive. The sample consisted of PBMCs. The chain employs TRBV5-8 and TRBJ2-3, with 10 positions matching TRBD2. The CDR3 loop reads CASRPSGGRFGTDTQYF. The CDR3 DNA sequence: TGTGCCAGCAGACCTAGCGGGGGAAGATTTGGCACAGATACGCAGTATTTT.